One sample yielded the 26 T cell receptor beta chains listed below, sequenced in a study of T cells in Graves' hyperthyroidism and ophthalmopathy. Regions amplified from RNA transcripts were the TCR beta CDR3 regions. When the TCR CDR3 underwent first-round RT-PCR, the HTBI primer set was used. MiXCR, applied by TCRdb to the multiplex PCR reads, yields one record per CDR3 protein. The data hold roughly 740,000 distinct CDR3 sequences, with approximately 16% observed a single time. Sequences were obtained from blood. These receptors were obtained from a man aged 18 to 29 with Graves' hyperthyroidism.

The chain links TRBV7-9 to TRBJ1-5; 9 bases align to TRBD1. V shed 5 bases, J shed 1 base, and the junction held 9 bases outside the gene matches. The CDR3 length is 17 residues. CDR1 is SEHNR and CDR2 is FQNEAQ in the germline V gene (reference sequence). The CDR3: CASSEGQGWASNQPQHF. CDR3 sequence (DNA): TGTGCCAGCAGCGAGGGACAGGGCTGGGCGAGCAATCAGCCCCAGCATTTT.

This chain uses TRBV7-6 with TRBJ2-7, with 8 bases identical to TRBD1. This CDR3 spans 16 amino acids. V gave up 1 base and J gave up 7 bases; unmatched junction bases: 12. The germline gives CDR1 SGHVS, CDR2 FNYEAQ. The CDR3 bases are TGTGCCAGCAGCTTAGTTTCGGCAGGGGGCCGTGAGGAGCAGTACTTC. Translating it yields CASSLVSAGGREEQYF. Filled out from reference TRBV7-6 and TRBJ2-7, the complete variable domain reads GAGVSQSPRYKVTKRGQDVALRCDPISGHVSLYWYRQALGQGPEFLTYFNYEAQQDKSGLPNDRFSAERPEGSISTLTIQRTEQRDSAMYRCASSLVSAGGREEQYFGPGTRLTVT.

The chain links TRBV15 to TRBJ1-6; TRBD1 aligns across 9 bases. CDR1 and CDR2 (germline): LNHNV, YYDKDF (reference sequence). Losses at the gene ends were 5 bases for V and 5 bases for J; bases not matched to a gene: 4. This CDR3 is built from 15 residues. The CDR3 sequence is CATSDRGSNNSPLHF. The CDR3 coding sequence is TGTGCCACCAGCGACAGGGGGTCCAATAATTCACCCCTCCACTTT.

Many counts were recorded for this clonotype. The V and J genes are TRBV19 and TRBJ1-1; perhaps TRBD1 as D (6 bases). CDR1 LNHDA and CDR2 SQIVND come from the germline V gene (reference sequence). The V end lost 8 bases, the J end lost 0 bases, and 10 bases lay between the germline ends. This CDR3 is 13 amino acids long. For the CDR3, the DNA is TGTGCCAGTGAGGGGGGGATGAACACTGAAGCTTTCTTT. It specifies CASEGGMNTEAFF.

Many counts were recorded for this clonotype. The chain carries TRBV12-3 or TRBV12-4 and TRBJ2-5; a possible D gene is TRBD1 (6 bases). CDR3 length: 13 residues. V was shortened by 6 bases and J by 2 bases, with 10 bases between the two germline ends. For the CDR3, the DNA is TGTGCCAGCAGGGGGGACATACAAGAGACCCAGTACTTC. Protein: CASRGDIQETQYF.

The chain combines TRBV12-3 or TRBV12-4 with TRBJ2-3; no clear D. The CDR3 spans 14 residues. The V gene lost 3 bases and the J gene lost 3 bases, with 10 bases spanning the gap. The CDR3 region is CASSLALPTDTQYF. The CDR3 DNA reads as TGTGCCAGCAGTTTGGCCTTACCGACAGATACGCAGTATTTT.

In this sample, this clonotype turned up a few times. The rearrangement links TRBV20-1 to TRBJ2-5; D may match TRBD1 or TRBD2 (5 bases each). Germline loops: CDR1 DFQATT, CDR2 SNEGSKA (reference sequence). CDR3 size: 15 residues. V shed 3 bases and J shed 7 bases, with 21 bases lying between them. CDR3 region: CSASKGLGARGTQYF. CDR3 nucleotide sequence: TGCAGTGCTAGTAAAGGGTTAGGGGCACGGGGGACCCAGTACTTC.

This clonotype was seen a handful of times. V usage is TRBV5-4 and J usage is TRBJ2-2; tentatively, D is TRBD2 (6 bases). There are 16 residues in the CDR3. Germline CDR1 is SGHNT and CDR2 is YYREEE (reference sequence). Trimming shortened V by 1 base and J by 6 bases, and 16 bases separated the two germline ends. CDR3 nucleotide sequence: TGTGCCAGCAGCTTGATCCGGGAGACTACTTCCGGGGAGCTGTTTTTT. Encoded protein: CASSLIRETTSGELFF.

Turning to this clonotype: Being one base from a much bigger clone, this may be a read error. V is TRBV6-9 and J is TRBJ2-7; D uncertain. Germline V gene data show CDR1 as MNHGY and CDR2 as SVAAGI. With 3 bases removed from V and 0 bases from J, the gap between germline ends came to 9 bases. This CDR3 is built from 14 residues. CDR3 bases: TGTGCCAGCAGTTACATTTCGAGCTCCTACGAGCAGTACTTC. It yields the protein CASSYISSSYEQYF.

The rearrangement joins TRBV20-1 to TRBJ1-2, with D uncertain. This CDR3 comprises 13 residues. Trimming stripped 2 bases from V and 8 bases from J, with 15 bases between. Germline CDR1 reads DFQATT; CDR2 reads SNEGSKA (reference sequence). CDR3 protein: CSARRTSSSGYTF. Here the CDR3 DNA reads TGCAGTGCTAGAAGGACCAGTTCCTCCGGCTACACCTTC.

This clonotype was picked up many times. The chain uses TRBV28 and TRBJ2-5, with 8 positions matching TRBD1. Looked up from germline, CDR1 is MDHEN and CDR2 is SYDVKM. V was pared by 5 bases and J by 3 bases, with 14 bases of the junction left unmatched. This CDR3 region has 17 residues. The CDR3 spells CASSTNPGQVVKETQYF. For the CDR3, the DNA is TGTGCCAGCAGTACAAATCCGGGACAGGTCGTCAAAGAGACCCAGTACTTC.

V usage is TRBV7-9 and J usage is TRBJ2-1; no reliable D call. Germline V CDR1 and CDR2: SEHNR, FQNEAQ (reference sequence). CDR3 size: 13 residues. V was shortened by 1 base and J by 5 bases, with 6 bases between the two germline ends. The CDR3 region is CASSLVVHNEQFF. As DNA, the CDR3 is TGTGCCAGCAGCTTAGTGGTGCACAATGAGCAGTTCTTC.

This clonotype was picked up a small number of times. Being one base from a much bigger clone, this may be a read error. The chain employs TRBV20-1 and TRBJ2-7; weak D call: TRBD1 (6 bases). The ends were cut back, 6 bases at V and 2 bases at J, with 17 bases in the middle. Looked up from germline, CDR1 is DFQATT and CDR2 is SNEGSKA (reference sequence). The CDR3 has 14 residues. This CDR3 is CSAGTGQTTYEQYF. The CDR3 DNA follows: TGCAGTGCCGGCACTGGACAGACGACCTACGAGCAGTACTTC.

This clonotype was recorded many times. V and J are TRBV12-3 or TRBV12-4 and TRBJ2-7, with 7 bases aligning to TRBD2. CDR3 size: 12 residues. Trimming cost V 6 bases and J 3 bases; bases outside gene matches: 2. The CDR3 nucleotides are TGTGCCAGCAGCACTAGCGTCTACGAGCAGTACTTC. Translation gives CASSTSVYEQYF.

V usage is TRBV20-1 and J usage is TRBJ2-7; no clear D. The V gene's germline CDR1 is DFQATT and CDR2 SNEGSKA (reference sequence). The length of the CDR3 is 13 residues. The V end was cut by 6 bases, the J end by 2 bases, with 14 bases between. The CDR3 DNA reads as TGCAGTGCCGTAAGACGGAGCGCCTACGAGCAGTACTTC. This codes for CSAVRRSAYEQYF.

This clonotype was detected ten times or more. J is TRBJ1-1 and V is TRBV28; D call uncertain. CDR1 and CDR2 (germline): MDHEN, SYDVKM. The ends were cut back, 3 bases at V and 3 bases at J, with 11 bases in the middle. The CDR3 totals 14 residues. The CDR3 nucleotides are TGTGCCAGCAGTTTGTTAGGGCAGGACACTGAAGCTTTCTTT. It codes for CASSLLGQDTEAFF.

This clonotype was counted ten times or more. The chain uses TRBV12-3 or TRBV12-4 and TRBJ2-3, with 7 bases identical to TRBD2. This CDR3 region has 15 residues. The V and J ends lost 3 bases and 2 bases, in that order; junction bases with no gene match: 5. For the CDR3, the DNA is TGTGCCAGCAGTTTTCGGCGGGGGATCACAGATACGCAGTATTTT. This gives the protein CASSFRRGITDTQYF.

The J gene is TRBJ2-7, the V gene TRBV7-9; 9 nucleotides line up with TRBD2. CDR3 length: 12 amino acids. V lost 6 bases to trimming and J lost 6 bases; unmatched junction nucleotides: 3. CDR1 and CDR2 (germline): SEHNR, FQNEAQ (reference sequence). The DNA of the CDR3 is TGTGCCAGCAGGGGCGGGGGGGTCGAGCAGTACTTC. It translates to CASRGGGVEQYF.

This clonotype was detected only once. The V call is TRBV29-1, the J call TRBJ1-4; possible D gene TRBD1, 6 bases. The CDR3 totals 13 residues. Trimming took 7 bases from V and 7 from J, leaving 16 bases between them. Germline assignment: CDR1 SQVTM and CDR2 ANQGSEA. CDR3 sequence: CSGSGQNGEKLFF. CDR3 DNA: TGCAGCGGGTCGGGACAAAACGGTGAAAAACTGTTTTTT.

In this sample, this clonotype turned up a few times. V is TRBV29-1 and J is TRBJ2-2; D may be TRBD2 (5 bases). CDR3 length equals 13 residues. V was trimmed by 4 bases and J by 2 bases, leaving 8 bases between them. CDR1 is SQVTM, CDR2 ANQGSEA, per germline. The CDR3 DNA follows: TGCAGCGTTGTACGGGGTAACACCGGGGAGCTGTTTTTT. Translation gives CSVVRGNTGELFF.

CDR3 protein: CASSPGEHYGYTF. As DNA, the CDR3 is TGTGCCAGCTCACCGGGGGAGCACTATGGCTACACCTTC. The chain couples TRBV18 to TRBJ1-2, with D possibly being TRBD1 (5 bases). This CDR3 has 13 amino acids. V was pared by 3 bases and J by 3 bases, with 8 bases between. Germline loops: CDR1 KGHSH, CDR2 LQKENI.

Notes on this clonotype: A read error may explain this, as a much larger clone is one base away. The chain recombines TRBV11-2 with TRBJ1-6; 7 bases are a match to TRBD1. Looked up from germline, CDR1 is SGHAT and CDR2 is FQNNGV. This CDR3 contains 14 residues. CDR3 nucleotide sequence: TGTGACAGCAGCTTGACAGGGACGGGTTCACCCCTCCACTTT. Amino acids: CDSSLTGTGSPLHF. The full variable domain, rest sourced from reference TRBV11-2 and TRBJ1-6, is EAGVAQSPRYKIIEKRQSVAFWCNPISGHATLYWYQQILGQGPKLLIQFQNNGVVDDSQLPKDRFSAERLKGVDSTLKIQPAKLEDSAVYLCDSSLTGTGSPLHFGNGTRLTVT.

This clonotype was detected a few times. V is TRBV10-3 and J is TRBJ2-2; no firm D call. The CDR3 is 12 residues long. CDR1 and CDR2 from the germline V gene are ENHRY and SYGVKD. Between the trimmed V and J ends, which lost 4 bases and 6 bases, there was a span of 6 bases. CDR3 coding DNA: TGTGCCATCAGTGCGGGTGCCGGGGAGCTGTTTTTT. It specifies CAISAGAGELFF.

V usage is TRBV2 and J usage is TRBJ2-3; D is unresolved. The length of the CDR3 is 14 residues. The germline V gene has CDR1 SNHLY and CDR2 FYNNEI. The germline V and J ends were trimmed by 6 bases and 5 bases, with 15 bases remaining between them. The CDR3 coding sequence is TGTGCCAGCAGGGCGTTCGGGCTTGAAGATACGCAGTATTTT. Its protein is CASRAFGLEDTQYF.

This clonotype turned up a few times. V usage is TRBV9 and J usage is TRBJ2-7; 8 nucleotides agree with TRBD2. Germline V gene data show CDR1 as SGDLS and CDR2 as YYNGEE. The CDR3 covers 15 residues. The ends lost 4 bases at V and 2 bases at J; junction bases unmatched: 8. The CDR3 loop is CASSPGGLATYEQYF. Here the CDR3 DNA reads TGTGCCAGCAGCCCGGGAGGGCTAGCGACCTACGAGCAGTACTTC.

V gene TRBV28 combines with J gene TRBJ2-6; 9 nucleotides match TRBD1. Unmatched junction bases numbered 13, after V lost 5 bases and J lost 8 bases. This CDR3 region has 17 residues. CDR1 is MDHEN, CDR2 SYDVKM, per germline. CDR3 nucleotides: TGTGCCAGCAGTGTTCCGGGACAGGGCTACTACTCCAACGTCCTGACTTTC. Its translation: CASSVPGQGYYSNVLTF.